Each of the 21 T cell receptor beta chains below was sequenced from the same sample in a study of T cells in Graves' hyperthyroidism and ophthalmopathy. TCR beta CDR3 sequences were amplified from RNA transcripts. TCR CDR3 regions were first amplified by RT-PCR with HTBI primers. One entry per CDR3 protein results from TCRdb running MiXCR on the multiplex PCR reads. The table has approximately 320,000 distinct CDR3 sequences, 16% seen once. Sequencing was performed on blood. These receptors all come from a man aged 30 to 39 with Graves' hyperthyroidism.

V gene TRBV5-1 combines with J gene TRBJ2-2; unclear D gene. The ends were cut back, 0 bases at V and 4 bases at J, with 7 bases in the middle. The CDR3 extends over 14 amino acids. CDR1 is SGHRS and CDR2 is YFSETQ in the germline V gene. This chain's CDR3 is CASSLADTTGELFF. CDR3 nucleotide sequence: TGCGCCAGCAGCTTGGCTGACACCACCGGGGAGCTGTTTTTT.

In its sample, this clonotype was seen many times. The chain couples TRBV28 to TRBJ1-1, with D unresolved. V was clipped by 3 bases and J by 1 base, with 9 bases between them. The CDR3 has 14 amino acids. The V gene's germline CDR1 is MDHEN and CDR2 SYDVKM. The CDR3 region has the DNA TGTGCCAGCAGTTTGGGTTCCCAGAACACTGAAGCTTTCTTT. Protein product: CASSLGSQNTEAFF.

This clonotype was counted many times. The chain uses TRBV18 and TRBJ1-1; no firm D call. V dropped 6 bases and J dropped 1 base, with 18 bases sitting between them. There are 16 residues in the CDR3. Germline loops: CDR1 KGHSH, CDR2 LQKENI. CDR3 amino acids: CASSANMWLGNTEAFF. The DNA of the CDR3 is TGTGCCAGCTCGGCGAACATGTGGTTGGGGAACACTGAAGCTTTCTTT.

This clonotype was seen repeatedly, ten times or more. CDR3 coding DNA: TGTGCCAGCAGCCGGGCTAACACAGATACGCAGTATTTT. Protein sequence: CASSRANTDTQYF. The V call is TRBV12-3 or TRBV12-4, the J call TRBJ2-3; D is undetermined. The CDR3 contains 13 residues. V lost 6 bases to trimming and J lost 2 bases, with 9 bases between them.

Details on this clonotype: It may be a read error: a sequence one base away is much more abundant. The CDR3, as DNA: TGTGCCAGCAGCCCCGGGACGTATTCCTACGGGCAGTACTTC. This translates into CASSPGTYSYGQYF. The genes are TRBV11-2 and TRBJ2-7; D assignment may be TRBD1 or TRBD2 (5 bases each). CDR3 length: 14 residues. The germline CDR1 and CDR2 sequences are SGHAT and FQNNGV.

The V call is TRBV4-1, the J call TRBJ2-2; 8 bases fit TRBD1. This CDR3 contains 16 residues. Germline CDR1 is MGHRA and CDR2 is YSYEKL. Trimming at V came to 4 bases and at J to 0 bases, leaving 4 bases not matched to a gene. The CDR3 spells CASSPRTGTNTGELFF. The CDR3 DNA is TGCGCCAGCAGCCCACGGACAGGGACGAACACCGGGGAGCTGTTTTTT.

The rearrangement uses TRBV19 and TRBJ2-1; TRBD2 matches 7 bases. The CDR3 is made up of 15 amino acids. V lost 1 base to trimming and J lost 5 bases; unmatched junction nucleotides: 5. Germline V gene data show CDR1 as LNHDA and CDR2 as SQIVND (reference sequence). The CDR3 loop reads CASSIVTGGNNEQFF. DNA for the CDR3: TGTGCCAGTAGTATAGTGACGGGAGGAAACAATGAGCAGTTCTTC. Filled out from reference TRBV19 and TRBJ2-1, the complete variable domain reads DGGITQSPKYLFRKEGQNVTLSCEQNLNHDAMYWYRQDPGQGLRLIYYSQIVNDFQKGDIAEGYSVSREKKESFPLTVTSAQKNPTAFYLCASSIVTGGNNEQFFGPGTRLTVL.

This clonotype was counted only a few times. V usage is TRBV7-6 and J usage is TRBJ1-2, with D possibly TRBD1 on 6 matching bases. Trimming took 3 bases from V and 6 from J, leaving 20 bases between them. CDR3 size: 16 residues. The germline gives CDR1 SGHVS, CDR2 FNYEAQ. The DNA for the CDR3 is TGTGCCAGCAGCTTTACACAGGGTCCGCCTTTAAATGGCTACACCTTC. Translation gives CASSFTQGPPLNGYTF.

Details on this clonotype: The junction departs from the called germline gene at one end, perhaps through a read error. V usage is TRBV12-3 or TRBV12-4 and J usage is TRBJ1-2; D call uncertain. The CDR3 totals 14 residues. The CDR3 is CVSSWAEEVGGYTF. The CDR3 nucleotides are TGTGTCAGCAGTTGGGCGGAGGAGGTCGGTGGCTACACCTTC.

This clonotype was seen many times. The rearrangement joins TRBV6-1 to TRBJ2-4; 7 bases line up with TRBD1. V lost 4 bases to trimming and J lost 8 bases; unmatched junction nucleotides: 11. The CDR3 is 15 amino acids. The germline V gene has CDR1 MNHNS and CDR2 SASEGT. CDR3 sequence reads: CASSAGQAGVDIQYF. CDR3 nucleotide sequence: TGTGCCAGCAGTGCAGGACAGGCTGGGGTTGACATTCAGTACTTC.

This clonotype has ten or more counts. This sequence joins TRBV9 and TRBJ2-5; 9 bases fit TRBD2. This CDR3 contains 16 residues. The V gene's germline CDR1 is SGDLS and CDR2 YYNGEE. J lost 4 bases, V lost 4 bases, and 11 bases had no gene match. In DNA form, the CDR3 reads TGTGCCAGCAGCCCCAACCCTAGCGGGATAAGAGAGACCCAGTACTTC. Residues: CASSPNPSGIRETQYF.

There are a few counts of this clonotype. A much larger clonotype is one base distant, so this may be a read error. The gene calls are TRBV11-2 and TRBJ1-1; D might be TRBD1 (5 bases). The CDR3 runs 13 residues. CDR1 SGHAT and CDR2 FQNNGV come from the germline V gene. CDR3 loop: CASSLVRVTEVFF. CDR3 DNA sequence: TGTGCCAGCAGCTTAGTCAGGGTCACTGAAGTTTTCTTT.

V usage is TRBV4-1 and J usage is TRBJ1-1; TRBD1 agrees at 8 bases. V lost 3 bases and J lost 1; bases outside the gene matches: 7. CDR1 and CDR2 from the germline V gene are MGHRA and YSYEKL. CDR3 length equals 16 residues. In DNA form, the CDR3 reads TGCGCCAGCAGCCACCTCACCGGGACAGGGAACACTGAAGCTTTCTTT. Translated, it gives CASSHLTGTGNTEAFF.

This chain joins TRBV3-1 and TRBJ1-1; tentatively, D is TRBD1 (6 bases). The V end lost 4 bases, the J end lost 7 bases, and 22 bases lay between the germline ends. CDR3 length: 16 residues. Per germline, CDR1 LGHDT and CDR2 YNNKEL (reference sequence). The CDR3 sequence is CASSRRLRGGAGEAFF. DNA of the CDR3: TGTGCCAGCAGCCGAAGGCTGAGGGGGGGGGCCGGTGAAGCTTTCTTT. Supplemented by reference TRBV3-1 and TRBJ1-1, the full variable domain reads DTAVSQTPKYLVTQMGNDKSIKCEQNLGHDTMYWYKQDSKKFLKIMFSYNNKELIINETVPNRFSPKSPDKAHLNLHINSLELGDSAVYFCASSRRLRGGAGEAFFGQGTRLTVV.

The CDR3 loop reads CASSPIAGGAQYF. CDR3 nucleotide sequence: TGCGCCAGCAGCCCGATAGCGGGAGGAGCCCAGTACTTC. The chain links TRBV5-1 to TRBJ2-5, with 10 positions matching TRBD2. CDR1 and CDR2 (germline): SGHRS, YFSETQ. This CDR3 has 13 amino acids. The ends lost 4 bases at V and 9 bases at J; junction bases unmatched: 6.

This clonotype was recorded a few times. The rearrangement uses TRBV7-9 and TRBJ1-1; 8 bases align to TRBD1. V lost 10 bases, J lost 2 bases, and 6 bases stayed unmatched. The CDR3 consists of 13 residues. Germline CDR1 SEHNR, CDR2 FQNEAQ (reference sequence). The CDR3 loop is CATQGAPNTEAFF. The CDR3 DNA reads TGTGCCACCCAGGGGGCTCCCAACACTGAAGCTTTCTTT.

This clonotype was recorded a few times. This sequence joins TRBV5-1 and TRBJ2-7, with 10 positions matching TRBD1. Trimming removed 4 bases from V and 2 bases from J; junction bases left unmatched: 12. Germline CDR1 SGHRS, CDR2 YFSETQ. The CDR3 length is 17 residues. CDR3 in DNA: TGCGCCAGCAGCCTACGAGGGGCCGACAGGGGGCCCTACGAGCAGTACTTC. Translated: CASSLRGADRGPYEQYF.

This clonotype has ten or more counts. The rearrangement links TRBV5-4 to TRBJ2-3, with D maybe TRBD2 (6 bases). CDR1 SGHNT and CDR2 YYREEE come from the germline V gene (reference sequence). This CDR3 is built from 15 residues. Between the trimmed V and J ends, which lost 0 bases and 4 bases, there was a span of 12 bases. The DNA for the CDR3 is TGTGCCAGCAGCTTGGCAGACGGGAGCTCAGATACGCAGTATTTT. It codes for CASSLADGSSDTQYF.

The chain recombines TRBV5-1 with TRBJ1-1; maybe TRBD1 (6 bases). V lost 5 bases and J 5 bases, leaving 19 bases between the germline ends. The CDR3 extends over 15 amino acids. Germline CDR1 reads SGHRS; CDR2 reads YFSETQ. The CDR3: CASRPGQRDGTEAFF. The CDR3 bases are TGCGCCAGCAGGCCGGGACAAAGGGATGGAACTGAAGCTTTCTTT.

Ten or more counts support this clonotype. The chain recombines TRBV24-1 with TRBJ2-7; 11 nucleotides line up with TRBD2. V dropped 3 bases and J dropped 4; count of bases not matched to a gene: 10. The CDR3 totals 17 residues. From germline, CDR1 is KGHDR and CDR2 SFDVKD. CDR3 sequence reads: CATSDPPGLAEGYEQYF. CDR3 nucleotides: TGTGCCACCAGTGATCCTCCGGGACTAGCGGAGGGATACGAGCAGTACTTC.

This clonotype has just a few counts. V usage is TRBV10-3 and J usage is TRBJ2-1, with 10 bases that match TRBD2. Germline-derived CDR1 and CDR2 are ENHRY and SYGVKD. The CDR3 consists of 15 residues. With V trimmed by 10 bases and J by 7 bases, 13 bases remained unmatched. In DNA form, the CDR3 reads TGTGCCAGCGCCATTAGCGGGAGGATGGGGAATGAGCAGTTCTTC. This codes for CASAISGRMGNEQFF.